Ten or more counts support the clone carrying this TCR beta chain. With a duration under 3 months, ophthalmopathy in the donors showed moderate-to-severe activity, CAS ≥3 and NOSPECS ≥4. Amplification of the TCR beta CDR3 regions used RNA transcripts (as template). HTBI primers were employed in first-round RT-PCR, then a second-round multiplex PCR followed. One entry per CDR3 protein results from TCRdb running MiXCR on the multiplex PCR reads. The sample has about 400,000 distinct CDR3 sequences, about 17% seen once. The CDR3 contains 17 residues. Germline V gene data show CDR1 as MNHEY and CDR2 as SVGEGT. Trimming cost V 5 bases and J 1 base, with 20 bases left between them. This entry is derived from a study of Graves' ophthalmopathy and Graves' hyperthyroidism.

The source material was peripheral blood. This sequence joins TRBV6-2 or TRBV6-3 and TRBJ1-1; weak D call: TRBD1 (5 bases). The TCR sequence derives from a woman younger than 30 with Graves' ophthalmopathy. This CDR3 reads CASSPLSGRDRNTEAFF. The CDR3 DNA reads as TGTGCCAGCAGTCCTCTTAGTGGCAGGGATCGGAACACTGAAGCTTTCTTT.